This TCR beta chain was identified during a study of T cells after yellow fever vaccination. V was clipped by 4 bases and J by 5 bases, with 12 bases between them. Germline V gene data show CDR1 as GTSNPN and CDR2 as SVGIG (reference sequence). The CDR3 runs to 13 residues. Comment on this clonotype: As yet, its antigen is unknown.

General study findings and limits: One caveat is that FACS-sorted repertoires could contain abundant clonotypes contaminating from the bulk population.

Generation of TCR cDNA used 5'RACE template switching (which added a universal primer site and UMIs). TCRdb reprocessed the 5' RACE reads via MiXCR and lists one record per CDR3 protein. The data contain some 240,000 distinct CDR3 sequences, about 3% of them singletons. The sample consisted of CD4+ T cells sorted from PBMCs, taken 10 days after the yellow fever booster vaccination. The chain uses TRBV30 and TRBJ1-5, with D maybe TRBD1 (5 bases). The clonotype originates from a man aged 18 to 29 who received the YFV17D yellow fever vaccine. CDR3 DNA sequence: TGTGCCTGGACCCAGGGACCCTATCAGCCCCAGCATTTT. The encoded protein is CAWTQGPYQPQHF.